The 19 T cell receptor beta chains given below trace back to one sample, sequenced in a study of T cells in localized non-small cell lung cancer. Some clones are missing from TCRdb's copy, which holds only in-frame ones; the method was immunoSEQ multiplex PCR. Of a few thousand clones listed, under 55% are singletons. Material: lymph node tissue, obtained before any cancer treatment. The receptor set was obtained from a woman aged 18-49 years with stage I lung adenocarcinoma.

This sequence joins TRBV9 and TRBJ1-1; perhaps TRBD1 as D (5 bases). Trimming shortened V by 4 bases and J by 3 bases, and 13 bases separated the two germline ends. This CDR3 is built from 14 residues. Germline CDR1 reads SGDLS; CDR2 reads YYNGEE. CDR3 amino acids: CASSPSGGDTEAFF. The DNA for the CDR3 is TGTGCCAGCAGCCCCTCGGGGGGAGACACTGAAGCTTTCTTT.

A few counts support this clone. V and J are TRBV6-8 and TRBJ1-5, with no clear D. Germline CDR1 MNHGY, CDR2 SAAAGT. The CDR3 is 15 amino acids. Trimming took 5 bases from V and 0 from J, leaving 11 bases between them. The CDR3 nucleotides are TGTGCCAGCAGTCGAGGCGGCTATAGCAATCAGCCCCAGCATTTT. The encoded protein is CASSRGGYSNQPQHF.

The chain couples TRBV19 to TRBJ1-2, with TRBD1 matching 7 bases. J was trimmed by 4 bases and V by 8 bases; bases with no gene match: 13. The germline V gene encodes CDR1 LNHDA and CDR2 SQIVND (reference sequence). This CDR3 has 15 residues. The CDR3: CASLTTGDALYGYTF. CDR3 bases: TGTGCCAGTTTGACTACAGGGGATGCCCTCTATGGCTACACCTTC.

The V call is TRBV29-1, the J call TRBJ1-3; D remains unclear. V lost 8 bases, J lost 0 bases, and 11 bases lay in between. CDR3 size: 13 residues. Looked up from germline, CDR1 is SQVTM and CDR2 is ANQGSEA. Here the CDR3 DNA reads TGCAGCTTCTCTTGGGGCTCTGGAAACACCATATATTTT. Translated, it gives CSFSWGSGNTIYF.

The chain uses TRBV14 and TRBJ1-2, with unresolved D. Between the trimmed V and J ends, which lost 1 base and 3 bases, there was a span of 6 bases. Germline V CDR1 and CDR2: SGHDN, FVKESK. The CDR3 extends over 13 amino acids. This CDR3 reads CASSQGQHYGYTF. In DNA form, the CDR3 reads TGTGCCAGCAGCCAAGGACAACACTATGGCTACACCTTC.

In its sample, this clone was seen a few times. J is TRBJ2-7 and V is TRBV7-2, with TRBD2 matching 10 bases. V trimming: 5 bases; J trimming: 6 bases; junction bases outside the gene matches: 13. The CDR3 has 16 residues. The germline gives CDR1 SGHTA, CDR2 FQGNSA. This CDR3 is CASSAGLAEILIEQYF. The DNA for the CDR3 is TGTGCCAGCAGCGCCGGACTAGCGGAAATCCTTATCGAGCAGTACTTC.

V usage is TRBV25-1 and J usage is TRBJ2-7, with D perhaps TRBD1 (5 bases). The V and J ends lost 4 bases and 0 bases respectively, with 16 bases between them. This CDR3 region has 16 residues. Looked up from germline, CDR1 is MGHDK and CDR2 is SYGVNS. CDR3 coding DNA: TGTGCCAGCAGTGTTACAGGTGGAGCCTCCTCCTACGAGCAGTACTTC. It specifies CASSVTGGASSYEQYF.

The chain links TRBV18 to TRBJ2-1; no definite D call. The length of the CDR3 is 12 residues. V was pared by 3 bases and J by 8 bases, with 8 bases between. CDR1 and CDR2 (germline): KGHSH, LQKENI. The CDR3 DNA follows: TGTGCCAGCTCACCCCGATGGCATGAGCAGTTCTTC. Protein: CASSPRWHEQFF.

This clone has a handful of counts. The DNA for the CDR3 is TGTGCCAGCAGTAATAGGCGGTTCACAGATACGCAGTATTTT. Translated: CASSNRRFTDTQYF. V is TRBV11-3 and J is TRBJ2-3; D not resolved. CDR3 size: 14 residues. The V end lost 6 bases, the J end lost 2 bases, and 12 bases lay between the germline ends. Germline CDR1 SGHNT, CDR2 YENEEA.

The chain employs TRBV18 and TRBJ2-2, with D perhaps matching TRBD2 (5 bases). The CDR3 covers 15 residues. CDR1 and CDR2 from the germline V gene are KGHSH and LQKENI. The germline V and J ends were trimmed by 4 bases and 1 base, with 10 bases remaining between them. The CDR3 is CASSRDGMNTGELFF. CDR3 nucleotides: TGTGCCAGCTCACGCGACGGGATGAACACCGGGGAGCTGTTTTTT.

J is TRBJ2-3 and V is TRBV14, with 14 bases aligning to TRBD2. Germline trimming cut 4 bases from V and 2 bases from J; bases unmatched to any gene: 5. This CDR3 has 17 amino acids. CDR1 and CDR2 (germline): SGHDN, FVKESK. Here the CDR3 DNA reads TGTGCCAGCAGCCCCTGGACTAGCGGGGGGTCCACAGATACGCAGTATTTT. It codes for CASSPWTSGGSTDTQYF.

The chain has TRBV29-1 and TRBJ2-7; 10 bases match TRBD1. The CDR3 has 14 residues. V lost 5 bases to trimming and J lost 4 bases; unmatched junction nucleotides: 8. CDR1 and CDR2 from the germline V gene are SQVTM and ANQGSEA. CDR3 protein: CSVLTGGTRYEQYF. Written as DNA, the CDR3 is TGCAGCGTTTTGACAGGGGGCACGCGGTACGAGCAGTACTTC.

This clone is termed medium-sized. The chain couples TRBV9 to TRBJ1-1; D is undetermined. Germline lookup yields CDR1 SGDLS and CDR2 YYNGEE. This CDR3 comprises 14 residues. V shed 2 bases and J shed 1 base, with 9 bases lying between them. For the CDR3, the DNA is TGTGCCAGCAGCGTGGATACAACGAACACTGAAGCTTTCTTT. It translates to CASSVDTTNTEAFF.

The rearrangement uses TRBV11-3 and TRBJ1-2, with TRBD1 matching over 10 bases. Per germline, CDR1 SGHNT and CDR2 YENEEA. The CDR3 has 14 residues. Unmatched junction bases numbered 6, after V lost 4 bases and J lost 7 bases. This chain's CDR3 is CASSYDRGQGGYTF. The CDR3 region has the DNA TGTGCCAGCAGCTACGACAGGGGGCAGGGTGGCTACACCTTC.

This clone was observed a few times. The chain joins TRBV6-8 to TRBJ2-4; TRBD2 matches 7 bases. Germline V CDR1 and CDR2: MNHGY, SAAAGT. This CDR3 is built from 14 residues. V gave up 7 bases and J gave up 6 bases; unmatched junction bases: 9. The CDR3 loop is CASTPSGKRNIQYF. The CDR3, as DNA: TGTGCCAGCACCCCCAGCGGGAAGAGAAACATTCAGTACTTC.

The rearrangement joins TRBV6-4 to TRBJ2-1; D might be TRBD2 (8 bases). The CDR3 has 15 amino acids. Germline loops: CDR1 MRHNA, CDR2 SNTAGT. V shed 5 bases and J shed 6 bases, with 17 bases lying between them. The chain's CDR3 is CASSYTGGTVNEQFF. CDR3 coding DNA: TGTGCCAGCAGTTACACGGGAGGGACAGTCAATGAGCAGTTCTTC.

The rearrangement uses TRBV18 and TRBJ2-3; D unclear. Germline V gene sequence: CDR1 KGHSH, CDR2 LQKENI. The CDR3 covers 15 residues. The V and J ends lost 6 bases and 1 base respectively, with 14 bases between them. The CDR3 here is CASSPVQTGTDTQYF. CDR3 coding DNA: TGTGCCAGCTCGCCAGTTCAGACGGGCACAGATACGCAGTATTTT.

Only one count was recorded for this clone. The chain carries TRBV28 and TRBJ2-7; the D is unclear. Trimming left V 6 bases short and J 5 bases short, with 14 bases between. The CDR3 covers 13 residues. Germline V CDR1 and CDR2: MDHEN, SYDVKM. CDR3 region: CASSYTSIDEQYF. CDR3 DNA: TGTGCCAGCAGCTACACCAGCATCGACGAGCAGTACTTC.

The table lists this clone with a count of one. This chain connects TRBV28 to TRBJ1-3; D remains ambiguous. The V gene's germline CDR1 is MDHEN and CDR2 SYDVKM. V lost 2 bases and J 8 bases, leaving 7 bases between the germline ends. The CDR3 is 12 residues long. CDR3 sequence (DNA): TGTGCCAGCAGTTTAAACTTAGACACCATATATTTT. Its translation: CASSLNLDTIYF.